Presented here are 30 T cell receptor beta chains from one specimen sequenced in a study of blood T cell repertoires in COVID-19. TCRdb's copy holds only in-frame clones and misses some; the assay was immunoSEQ multiplex PCR. The sample yields about 670,000 clones, approximately 90% seen once. The sequencing sample was made of peripheral blood. These receptors were obtained from a woman younger than 30 with acute or convalescent COVID-19.

The V and J genes are TRBV30 and TRBJ1-3; a possible D gene is TRBD1 (6 bases). Germline V gene data show CDR1 as GTSNPN and CDR2 as SVGIG (reference sequence). CDR3 length: 15 residues. Trimming left V 0 bases short and J 2 bases short, with 11 bases between. This CDR3 is CAWSVQGRAGNTIYF. The CDR3 bases are TGTGCCTGGAGTGTACAGGGCAGGGCTGGAAACACCATATATTTT.

The V gene is TRBV10-2, the J gene TRBJ1-1; no clear D gene. CDR1 is WSHSY and CDR2 is SAAADI in the germline V gene. Trimming took 3 bases from V and 12 from J, leaving 26 bases between them. This CDR3 spans 16 amino acids. The CDR3, as DNA: TGCGCCAGCAGTGATCCGAGCGCTGAAGCTTTCTTCAAGACTTTCTTT. This gives the protein CASSDPSAEAFFKTFF.

The chain couples TRBV12-3 or TRBV12-4 to TRBJ1-2, with TRBD1 as a possible D gene (5 bases). CDR3 length equals 13 residues. Deletions cut 3 bases from V and 8 bases from J, with 13 bases between. The DNA of the CDR3 is TGTGCCAGCAGTTTCCGGCAGGGCCTCGGCTACACCTTC. Protein: CASSFRQGLGYTF.

The gene calls are TRBV10-2 and TRBJ1-5, with unresolved D. Trimming removed 0 bases from V and 5 bases from J, with 14 bases in between. This CDR3 contains 16 residues. Germline V gene sequence: CDR1 WSHSY, CDR2 SAAADI. CDR3 DNA sequence: TGCGCCAGCAGTGAGTCGACGGGAGGGCTAGATCAGCCCCAGCATTTT. Translated, it gives CASSESTGGLDQPQHF.

CDR3 nucleotides: TGTGCCAGCAGCGCGTTTGAACAGGGCGCAGGGGAGCAGTACTTC. It is translated as CASSAFEQGAGEQYF. V gene TRBV9 combines with J gene TRBJ2-7; TRBD1 is a possible D gene (6 bases). V lost 3 bases and J lost 7, with 20 bases in between. CDR3 size: 15 residues. Looked up from germline, CDR1 is SGDLS and CDR2 is YYNGEE.

This clone has more than one count but fewer than ten. V and J are TRBV2 and TRBJ1-2, with 8 bases aligning to TRBD1. The CDR3 runs 19 residues. J was trimmed by 3 bases and V by 6 bases; bases with no gene match: 21. Looked up from germline, CDR1 is SNHLY and CDR2 is FYNNEI. The CDR3 region has the DNA TGTGCCAGCAGGCCGAGACCGGGACAGGAAGTTTTCCGGGACTATGGCTACACCTTC. This codes for CASRPRPGQEVFRDYGYTF. Full variable domain (missing parts from reference TRBV2 and TRBJ1-2): EPEVTQTPSHQVTQMGQEVILRCVPISNHLYFYWYRQILGQKVEFLVSFYNNEISEKSEIFDDQFSVERPDGSNFTLKIRSTKLEDSAMYFCASRPRPGQEVFRDYGYTFGSGTRLTVV.

The chain couples TRBV6-1 to TRBJ2-7; D is undetermined. V lost 1 base, J lost 4 bases, and 8 bases lay in between. The CDR3 sequence is 13 residues long. CDR1 is MNHNS and CDR2 is SASEGT in the germline V gene. The chain's CDR3 is CASSEGHLYEQYF. CDR3 DNA sequence: TGTGCCAGCAGTGAAGGGCATCTTTACGAGCAGTACTTC.

The chain couples TRBV4-1 to TRBJ2-7; TRBD2 matches at 15 bases. The length of the CDR3 is 17 residues. V lost 3 bases to trimming and J lost 5 bases; unmatched junction nucleotides: 8. CDR1 MGHRA and CDR2 YSYEKL come from the germline V gene. In DNA, the CDR3 is TGCGCCAGCAGCCAGGGACTAGCGGGGGGCCGTGGGAACGAGCAGTACTTC. This translates into CASSQGLAGGRGNEQYF.

This sequence joins TRBV2 and TRBJ1-4; 8 bases agree with TRBD1. The trim removed 4 bases at V and 0 bases at J, leaving 10 bases unmatched. Germline lookup yields CDR1 SNHLY and CDR2 FYNNEI. The CDR3 is 18 amino acids. The CDR3 DNA follows: TGTGCCAGCAGTGGGCCGGACAGGGAATTAACAACTAATGAAAAACTGTTTTTT. Encoded protein: CASSGPDRELTTNEKLFF.

The V call is TRBV3-1 (or the pseudogene TRBV3-2), the J call TRBJ2-7; D call uncertain. CDR3 length: 13 amino acids. Trimming removed 2 bases at V and 2 bases at J, with 7 bases between. Germline V gives CDR1 LGHDT, CDR2 YNNKEL (reference sequence). In DNA form, the CDR3 reads TGTGCCAGCAGCCAATTCACGGCCTACGAGCAGTACTTC. Its protein product is CASSQFTAYEQYF.

V and J are TRBV5-5 and TRBJ2-7, with 8 bases aligning to TRBD1. Germline V gene lookup returns CDR1 SGHKS and CDR2 YYEKEE (reference sequence). The junction had 7 bases not matched to a gene; V was cut back by 2 bases and J by 6 bases. This CDR3 region has 14 residues. The DNA for the CDR3 is TGTGCCAGCAGCTTTCCGGGACAGGTGGCCGAGCAGTACTTC. As protein: CASSFPGQVAEQYF.

This chain joins TRBV19 and TRBJ1-5; 11 bases line up with TRBD1. This CDR3 region has 15 residues. J lost 6 bases, V lost 3 bases, and 4 bases had no gene match. Germline V gives CDR1 LNHDA, CDR2 SQIVND (reference sequence). In DNA form, the CDR3 reads TGTGCCAGTAGTATCGGACAGGGGGCGATTCAGCCCCAGCATTTT. Translation: CASSIGQGAIQPQHF.

The chain has TRBV12-3 or TRBV12-4 and TRBJ1-1, with D perhaps matching TRBD1 (6 bases). The CDR3 has 13 amino acids. V lost 6 bases, J lost 2 bases, and 10 bases lay in between. The CDR3 DNA reads as TGTGCCAGCAGGTGGGACACTAACACTGAAGCTTTCTTT. It translates to CASRWDTNTEAFF.

In its sample, this clone was seen a few times. CDR3 in DNA: TGTGCCAGCAGCAATGACAGGATCACTGAAGCTTTCTTT. Its translation is CASSNDRITEAFF. The chain combines TRBV25-1 with TRBJ1-1, with TRBD1 as a possible D gene (6 bases). The V gene lost 6 bases and the J gene lost 4 bases, with 12 bases spanning the gap. The CDR3 is made up of 13 amino acids. Germline assignment: CDR1 MGHDK and CDR2 SYGVNS.

The V gene is TRBV27, the J gene TRBJ1-1; D may be TRBD1 (6 bases). Germline V gene lookup returns CDR1 MNHEY and CDR2 SMNVEV (reference sequence). Trimming left V 6 bases short and J 9 bases short, with 14 bases between. This CDR3 spans 12 amino acids. CDR3 in amino acids: CASRDPGQKAFF. CDR3 nucleotides: TGTGCCAGCAGAGACCCGGGACAAAAAGCTTTCTTT.

The chain combines TRBV5-1 with TRBJ1-2; the D is unclear. V was clipped by 4 bases and J by 4 bases, with 17 bases between them. Germline V gives CDR1 SGHRS, CDR2 YFSETQ. The CDR3 totals 15 residues. The chain's CDR3 is CASSPRTAGPYGYTF. For the CDR3, the DNA is TGCGCCAGCAGCCCGCGGACGGCGGGTCCCTATGGCTACACCTTC.

The gene calls are TRBV24-1 and TRBJ1-1; D perhaps matches TRBD1 (6 bases). Germline values: CDR1 KGHDR, CDR2 SFDVKD. V lost 4 bases, J lost 6 bases, and 11 bases lay in between. CDR3 length: 13 amino acids. The CDR3 bases are TGTGCCACCAGTGACCCTCACAGGGCTGAAGCTTTCTTT. This codes for CATSDPHRAEAFF.

The rearrangement joins TRBV12-3 or TRBV12-4 to TRBJ2-1; no clear D gene. Trimming removed 3 bases from V and 9 bases from J, with 12 bases in between. This CDR3 has 13 residues. CDR3 region: CASSFPPISEQFF. For the CDR3, the DNA is TGTGCCAGCAGTTTCCCACCTATAAGTGAGCAGTTCTTC.

The chain has TRBV6-5 and TRBJ2-7; D not certain. This CDR3 spans 13 amino acids. Per the germline V gene, CDR1 is MNHEY and CDR2 is SVGAGI. Trimming left V 8 bases short and J 4 bases short, with 15 bases between. The CDR3: CASRTGSEYEQYF. CDR3 bases: TGTGCCAGCCGAACCGGGTCTGAGTACGAGCAGTACTTC.

The genes are TRBV6-2 or TRBV6-3 and TRBJ2-7; 7 bases map to TRBD1. J gave up 0 bases and V 2 bases, and 1 base lay outside the gene matches. There are 14 residues in the CDR3. Germline CDR1 and CDR2: MNHEY and SVGEGT. This chain's CDR3 is CASSYQGVSYEQYF. CDR3 DNA: TGTGCCAGCAGTTACCAGGGGGTCTCCTACGAGCAGTACTTC.

The gene calls are TRBV12-5 and TRBJ1-5, with no clear D. Looked up from germline, CDR1 is LGHNT and CDR2 is FRNRAP. The CDR3 contains 16 residues. The V end lost 5 bases, the J end lost 5 bases, and 19 bases lay between the germline ends. The CDR3 sequence: CASGTLGVNSDQPQHF. The CDR3 DNA follows: TGTGCTAGTGGTACCCTAGGCGTTAACTCCGATCAGCCCCAGCATTTT.

The chain has TRBV6-5 and TRBJ2-1; TRBD2 aligns across 8 bases. Germline V gives CDR1 MNHEY, CDR2 SVGAGI. J was trimmed by 1 base and V by 4 bases; bases with no gene match: 3. This CDR3 region has 15 residues. The DNA for the CDR3 is TGTGCCAGCAGTTTTAGCGGGGAGTCCTACAATGAGCAGTTCTTC. Residues: CASSFSGESYNEQFF.

The rearrangement uses TRBV3-1 (or the pseudogene TRBV3-2) and TRBJ1-3; possible D gene TRBD1, 6 bases. Germline assignment: CDR1 LGHDT and CDR2 YNNKEL (reference sequence). Deletions cut 5 bases from V and 0 bases from J, with 11 bases between. The CDR3 extends over 15 amino acids. CDR3 residues: CASSRGGHSGNTIYF. In DNA, the CDR3 is TGTGCCAGCAGCAGGGGGGGCCACTCTGGAAACACCATATATTTT.

The chain is built from TRBV6-5 and TRBJ1-3, with a possible D match to TRBD1 (6 bases). With 6 bases removed from V and 4 bases from J, the gap between germline ends came to 7 bases. Per the germline V gene, CDR1 is MNHEY and CDR2 is SVGAGI. The CDR3 totals 12 residues. The CDR3, as DNA: TGTGCCAGCAGCCAGGGGGGAAACACCATATATTTT. It is translated as CASSQGGNTIYF.

The chain links TRBV6-5 to TRBJ2-7; D may be TRBD1 (5 bases). Trimming stripped 8 bases from V and 2 bases from J, with 16 bases between. Germline CDR1 is MNHEY and CDR2 is SVGAGI. The CDR3 consists of 14 residues. This CDR3 reads CASRFAQETYEQYF. The CDR3 region has the DNA TGTGCCAGCCGCTTCGCACAGGAGACCTACGAGCAGTACTTC.

This chain uses TRBV12-2 with TRBJ2-7; whether TRBD2, the table's D call, matches the DNA was not checked. TRBV12-2 is a pseudogene segment. The CDR3 length is 16 residues. The chain's CDR3 is CASRFPNGSEFYEQYF. DNA of the CDR3: TGTGCAAGTCGCTTCCCGAACGGTAGCGAGTTCTACGAGCAGTACTTC.

The rearrangement links TRBV29-1 to TRBJ1-4; 7 bases are shared with TRBD1. Trimming at V came to 4 bases and at J to 4 bases, leaving 6 bases not matched to a gene. Per the germline V gene, CDR1 is SQVTM and CDR2 is ANQGSEA. The CDR3 has 14 residues. CDR3 in amino acids: CSVARGIGNEKLFF. Here the CDR3 DNA reads TGCAGCGTTGCCAGGGGGATCGGTAATGAAAAACTGTTTTTT.

The V call is TRBV6-6, the J call TRBJ2-1, with 12 bases fitting TRBD2. V shed 6 bases and J 5 bases; nucleotides not matched to a gene: 20. In germline, CDR1 is MNHNY, CDR2 SVGAGI (reference sequence). The CDR3 runs to 20 residues. CDR3 sequence reads: CASSTKYFSWTSGANNEQFF. The CDR3 nucleotides read TGTGCCAGCAGCACAAAATACTTTTCCTGGACTAGCGGGGCGAACAATGAGCAGTTCTTC.

CDR3 protein: CASSYSFGGQEPQHF. The CDR3 nucleotides are TGTGCCAGCAGTTACTCGTTCGGGGGGCAAGAGCCCCAGCATTTT. This chain uses TRBV6-6 with TRBJ1-5; D might be TRBD1 (6 bases). CDR3 length: 15 amino acids. V was trimmed by 0 bases and J by 8 bases, leaving 14 bases between them. Germline V gene data show CDR1 as MNHNY and CDR2 as SVGAGI (reference sequence).

The rearrangement uses TRBV5-1 and TRBJ2-7; 9 nucleotides line up with TRBD1. The CDR3 runs 16 residues. CDR1 and CDR2 from the germline V gene are SGHRS and YFSETQ. The V and J ends lost 2 bases and 4 bases, in that order; junction bases with no gene match: 10. Here the CDR3 reads CASSFGFGTGTYEQYF. CDR3 DNA: TGCGCCAGCAGCTTTGGATTCGGGACAGGGACTTACGAGCAGTACTTC.